The T cell receptor beta chain described here comes from a study of shared clonotypes between healthy human individuals. Study-wide findings and caveats: Blood alone was sampled, and tissue repertoires likely differ.

This clone was counted ten times or more. Its matching antigen is unknown. The sample carries other DNA sequences with the same CDR3. The study drew all its donors from Caucasian adults living in Nashville, Tennessee. Produced via immunoSEQ multiplex PCR; TCRdb's table is partial and in-frame only. Seen here are about 1.1 million clones, roughly 77% observed once, and the top ten hold approximately 0.95%. Sequenced material: memory CD4+ T cells from PBMCs. Subset noted: CD45RA-negative fraction. The sequence was collected from a man between 18 and 35 years old in good health. Some clones in this sample may be carry-over from other donors' samples.

The CDR3 protein is CAIKGQGSGKLFF. The CDR3 region has the DNA TGTGCCATCAAGGGACAGGGGTCAGGAAAACTGTTTTTT. This chain uses TRBV10-3 with TRBJ1-4, with 10 bases matching TRBD1. This CDR3 region has 13 residues. V was pared by 7 bases and J by 10 bases, with 6 bases of the junction left unmatched. Per germline, CDR1 ENHRY and CDR2 SYGVKD.